A selection of T cell receptor beta chains follows, all from one sample in a study of CD8+CD57+ T cells in acquired aplastic anemia. TCRdb processed the reads anew with MiXCR; each CDR3 protein has one entry. The data contain over 150,000 distinct CDR3 sequences, roughly two thirds of them singletons. The sequencing input was sorted CD4+, CD8+, or CD8+CD57+ T cells (not recorded which) from PBMCs. These receptors were collected from a human donor with aplastic anemia. CDR3s include the opening cysteine and the closing phenylalanine or tryptophan. A D gene is named only where the DNA matches it firmly. Clone sizes are given selectively: once, few, many, or a class where the clone is expanded.

cdr3_length: 13; clone_size: .; d_call: .; v_call: TRBV20-1; j_call: TRBJ1-6; cdr3_nt: TGCAGTGCCACGACAGGACAGAATTCACCCCTCCACTTT; cdr3_aa: CSATTGQNSPLHF
cdr3_length: 13; clone_size: .; d_call: .; v_call: TRBV20-1; j_call: TRBJ1-3; cdr3_nt: TGCAGTGCTCCTGGGCCAGGAGGAAACACCATATATTTT; cdr3_aa: CSAPGPGGNTIYF
cdr3_length: 15; clone_size: .; d_call: TRBD1; v_call: TRBV6-1; j_call: TRBJ2-7; cdr3_nt: TGTGCCAGCAGTCCTCCCAGACAGGGATCCTACGAGCAGTACTTC; cdr3_aa: CASSPPRQGSYEQYF
cdr3_length: 13; clone_size: .; d_call: .; v_call: TRBV5-1; j_call: TRBJ1-5; cdr3_nt: TGCGCCAGCAGCTTAGGTACGAATCAGCCCCAGCATTTT; cdr3_aa: CASSLGTNQPQHF
cdr3_length: 10; clone_size: .; d_call: .; v_call: TRBV2; j_call: TRBJ1-1; cdr3_nt: TGTGCCAGCTCTACCACTGAAGCTTTCTTT; cdr3_aa: CASSTTEAFF
cdr3_length: 15; clone_size: .; d_call: .; v_call: TRBV11-3; j_call: TRBJ2-5; cdr3_nt: TGTGCCAGCAGCTTAATTTGGGGGGCGGGAGAGACCCAGTACTTC; cdr3_aa: CASSLIWGAGETQYF
cdr3_length: 15; clone_size: .; d_call: TRBD1; v_call: TRBV19; j_call: TRBJ1-6; cdr3_nt: TGTGCCAGTAGTATAGTAGGGACAGGGCGTTCACCCCTCCACTTT; cdr3_aa: CASSIVGTGRSPLHF
cdr3_length: 13; clone_size: .; d_call: .; v_call: TRBV24-1; j_call: TRBJ2-2; cdr3_nt: TGTGCCACCAGTGGCGCGCTGCCCGGGGAGCTGTTTTTT; cdr3_aa: CATSGALPGELFF
cdr3_length: 13; clone_size: once; d_call: .; v_call: TRBV7-3; j_call: TRBJ1-1; cdr3_nt: TGTGCCAGCAGCTTAAATCGTGGGGAAGAAGCTTTCTTT; cdr3_aa: CASSLNRGEEAFF
cdr3_length: 24; clone_size: .; d_call: .; v_call: TRBV20-1; j_call: TRBJ1-1; cdr3_nt: TGCAGTGCTAGAGATCTGGGTAGCGGGGACCAAGAGACCCAGATCTCTAGCAGTGACACTGAAGCTTTCTTT; cdr3_aa: CSARDLGSGDQETQISSSDTEAFF
cdr3_length: 14; clone_size: .; d_call: .; v_call: TRBV29-1; j_call: TRBJ1-2; cdr3_nt: TGCAGCGCTTACCTGTCCCGGGCGATCTATGGCTACACCTTC; cdr3_aa: CSAYLSRAIYGYTF
cdr3_length: 13; clone_size: .; d_call: .; v_call: TRBV19; j_call: TRBJ1-2; cdr3_nt: TGTGCCAGTAGTGAGGGGCATAACTATGGCTACACCTTC; cdr3_aa: CASSEGHNYGYTF
cdr3_length: 16; clone_size: .; d_call: .; v_call: TRBV24-1; j_call: TRBJ2-3; cdr3_nt: TGTGCCACCAGTGATTCGTCTCTAGCGAGCACAGATACGCAGTATTTT; cdr3_aa: CATSDSSLASTDTQYF
cdr3_length: 17; clone_size: .; d_call: TRBD1; v_call: TRBV7-8; j_call: TRBJ2-7; cdr3_nt: TGTGCCAGCAGCTCCCTTTGGGGACAGGGCTTCTCCTACGAGCAGTACTTC; cdr3_aa: CASSSLWGQGFSYEQYF
cdr3_length: 18; clone_size: .; d_call: TRBD2; v_call: TRBV7-9; j_call: TRBJ2-7; cdr3_nt: TGTGCCAGCAGCCCCCGACTGGGACTAGCACAGTCAAGTTTCGAGCAGTACTTC; cdr3_aa: CASSPRLGLAQSSFEQYF
cdr3_length: 11; clone_size: once; d_call: .; v_call: TRBV10-3; j_call: TRBJ2-4; cdr3_nt: TGTGCCAGCAGTTACTTTTCCATTCAGTACTTC; cdr3_aa: CASSYFSIQYF
cdr3_length: 13; clone_size: .; d_call: .; v_call: TRBV29-1; j_call: TRBJ2-7; cdr3_nt: TGCAGCGCTTCCGTAGGGGCAGCCTACGAGCAGTACTTC; cdr3_aa: CSASVGAAYEQYF
cdr3_length: 12; clone_size: .; d_call: .; v_call: TRBV15; j_call: TRBJ1-2; cdr3_nt: TGTGCCACCAGCAGAGATTCAAATGGCTACACCTTC; cdr3_aa: CATSRDSNGYTF
cdr3_length: 16; clone_size: .; d_call: .; v_call: TRBV7-3; j_call: TRBJ1-4; cdr3_nt: TGTGCCAGCAGCTTAGTCGGGGCGGGAAGGGATGAAAAACTGTTTTTT; cdr3_aa: CASSLVGAGRDEKLFF
cdr3_length: 14; clone_size: many; d_call: TRBD2; v_call: TRBV20-1; j_call: TRBJ2-7; cdr3_nt: TGCAGTGCTAAGGGACTAGTTGGGGGCTACGAGCAGTACTTC; cdr3_aa: CSAKGLVGGYEQYF
cdr3_length: 12; clone_size: .; d_call: .; v_call: TRBV20-1; j_call: TRBJ1-2; cdr3_nt: TGCAGTGCTAGGGACGGAACCTATGGCTACACCTTC; cdr3_aa: CSARDGTYGYTF
cdr3_length: 13; clone_size: once; d_call: .; v_call: TRBV6-5; j_call: TRBJ2-1; cdr3_nt: TGTGCCAGCAGTTACGTAGACAGAGGCGAGCAGTTCTTC; cdr3_aa: CASSYVDRGEQFF
cdr3_length: 14; clone_size: once; d_call: .; v_call: TRBV2; j_call: TRBJ2-7; cdr3_nt: TGTGCCAGCAGTGATGGCGGGACCCACTACGAGCAGTACTTC; cdr3_aa: CASSDGGTHYEQYF
cdr3_length: 16; clone_size: .; d_call: TRBD1; v_call: TRBV2; j_call: TRBJ2-3; cdr3_nt: TGTGCCAGCAGTCTTGGACAGGGCACTAGCACAGATACGCAGTATTTT; cdr3_aa: CASSLGQGTSTDTQYF
cdr3_length: 14; clone_size: .; d_call: .; v_call: TRBV24-1; j_call: TRBJ1-1; cdr3_nt: TGTGCCACCAGCCCGACATTGGAAAACACTGAAGCTTTCTTT; cdr3_aa: CATSPTLENTEAFF
cdr3_length: 13; clone_size: few; d_call: .; v_call: TRBV20-1; j_call: TRBJ2-1; cdr3_nt: TGCAGTGAAACGGGCGCGGGGAGCGATGAGCAGTTCTTC; cdr3_aa: CSETGAGSDEQFF
cdr3_length: 15; clone_size: .; d_call: TRBD2; v_call: TRBV20-1; j_call: TRBJ2-3; cdr3_nt: TGCAGTGCTAAGAGTCTAGCGGCCAGCACAGATACGCAGTACTTT; cdr3_aa: CSAKSLAASTDTQYF
cdr3_length: 14; clone_size: .; d_call: TRBD1; v_call: TRBV15; j_call: TRBJ1-5; cdr3_nt: TGTGCCACCAGCCGCGAGGGGGCGAATCAGCCCCAGCATTTT; cdr3_aa: CATSREGANQPQHF
cdr3_length: 17; clone_size: .; d_call: TRBD1; v_call: TRBV15; j_call: TRBJ1-5; cdr3_nt: TGTGCCACCAGCAGAAAGGGGACAGGGTATAGCAATCAGCCCCAGCATTTT; cdr3_aa: CATSRKGTGYSNQPQHF
cdr3_length: 15; clone_size: few; d_call: .; v_call: TRBV15; j_call: TRBJ2-3; cdr3_nt: TGTGCCACCAGCAGGCAGGTACAGGTCACAGATACGCAGTATTTT; cdr3_aa: CATSRQVQVTDTQYF